This T cell receptor (beta chain) emerged from a study of cytomegalovirus exposure and HLA in healthy donors. Vbeta (60) and Jbeta (13) primers were used in the PCR. The method was immunoSEQ multiplex PCR; TCRdb's version includes in-frame clones alone and lacks a portion of them. The sample records 150,000 or so clones, approximately 70% being singletons. Germline V gene data show CDR1 as ENHRY and CDR2 as SYGVKD. The CDR3 spans 12 residues. The chain links TRBV10-3 to TRBJ1-3; possibly TRBD1 for D (5 bases). This clonotype was sampled from a human donor in good health. The sequencing input was PBMCs. The CDR3 DNA reads TGTGCAGCGCAGGGTTTCGGAAACACCATATATTTT. This translates into CAAQGFGNTIYF.